The T cell receptor beta chain under discussion was sequenced for a study of blood T cells in healthy people across ages. Using a J-beta primer mix together with a sample-barcoded 5' primer, a second PCR was run for roughly 6 to 11 cycles. TCRdb redid the calling of the 5' RACE reads with MiXCR, one entry per CDR3 protein. Counted here are under 2,000,000 distinct CDR3 sequences, 49% occurring once; the ten biggest clones make up 2.1%. Extraction of total RNA produced a minimum of 5 micrograms from each sample. Study conclusions and caveats: Shifts in expanded clonotypes may have been confounded by donor CMV status, which was unknown. More naive CD4+ cells and higher diversity marked long-lived donors relative to aged donors.

CDR1 is KGHSH and CDR2 is LQKENI in the germline V gene. Trimming removed 3 bases from V and 4 bases from J, with 12 bases in between. CDR3 length: 14 amino acids. In regard to this clonotype: The antigen is undetermined.

Sequencing was performed on blood. The chain carries TRBV18 and TRBJ1-2; D gene unclear. The source is a woman aged 40-49 years in good health. Here the CDR3 DNA reads TGTGCCAGCTCACCGGGAAAGGATACCTATGGCTACACCTTC. It yields the protein CASSPGKDTYGYTF.